The rows below give T cell receptor beta chains drawn from one sample of a study of response to subunit inactivated influenza vaccine. TCRdb reprocessed the RT-PCR reads with MiXCR, giving one entry per CDR3 protein. Among more than 700,000 distinct CDR3 sequences listed, around 20% were seen once. Sequences were derived from PBMCs from blood, sampled roughly 5 days after vaccination. The receptors were sampled from a man over 45 who received an inactivated influenza vaccine. Both conserved end residues are part of each CDR3. Each record gives: V gene, J gene, D gene, clone size, CDR3 DNA, CDR3 protein. D genes are given only for firm matches. Only some rows state a clone size, as once, few, many or a class for expanded clones.

V gene: TRBV6-5; J gene: TRBJ2-3; D gene: NA; clone size: NA; CDR3 DNA: TGTGCCAGCAGTTACTCAGATAGGACAGATACGCAGTATTTT; CDR3 protein: CASSYSDRTDTQYF
V gene: TRBV11-2; J gene: TRBJ2-7; D gene: NA; clone size: NA; CDR3 DNA: TGTGCCAGCAGCTTCAGGTACTACTCCTACGAGCAGTACTTC; CDR3 protein: CASSFRYYSYEQYF
V gene: TRBV3-1; J gene: TRBJ2-1; D gene: TRBD2; clone size: NA; CDR3 DNA: TGTGCCAGCAGCCAGGAAACTAGCGTCGGTGAGCAGTTCTTC; CDR3 protein: CASSQETSVGEQFF
V gene: TRBV7-2; J gene: TRBJ2-7; D gene: NA; clone size: NA; CDR3 DNA: TGTGCCAGCAGCGCGGCGGATCTTCTCTCCTACGAGCAGTACTTC; CDR3 protein: CASSAADLLSYEQYF
V gene: TRBV2; J gene: TRBJ2-5; D gene: NA; clone size: few; CDR3 DNA: TGTGCCAGCAGTGAGGGTAGCGCCTGGGGGACGGAGACCCAGTACTTC; CDR3 protein: CASSEGSAWGTETQYF
V gene: TRBV4-1; J gene: TRBJ2-3; D gene: TRBD2; clone size: NA; CDR3 DNA: TGCGCCAGCAGCCAATTACGGGGCCGGGGGGGCCGACCCACAGATACGCAGTATTTT; CDR3 protein: CASSQLRGRGGRPTDTQYF
V gene: TRBV5-1; J gene: TRBJ2-5; D gene: NA; clone size: NA; CDR3 DNA: TGCGCCAGCAGCAGGGACTGGCGGGAGACCCAGTACTTC; CDR3 protein: CASSRDWRETQYF
V gene: TRBV11-2; J gene: TRBJ2-1; D gene: NA; clone size: NA; CDR3 DNA: TGTGCCAGCAGCCCTAACGGGGGGCGTGACAATGAGCAGTTCTTC; CDR3 protein: CASSPNGGRDNEQFF
V gene: TRBV2; J gene: TRBJ2-1; D gene: NA; clone size: NA; CDR3 DNA: TGTGCCAGCAGCTTTACGGCAGGGTATAGCTCCTACAATGAGCAGTTCTTC; CDR3 protein: CASSFTAGYSSYNEQFF
V gene: TRBV7-2; J gene: TRBJ1-3; D gene: NA; clone size: few; CDR3 DNA: TGTGCCAGCAGCTTAGTTAGGGGGTCTGGAAACACCATATATTTT; CDR3 protein: CASSLVRGSGNTIYF
V gene: TRBV20-1; J gene: TRBJ2-7; D gene: TRBD2; clone size: NA; CDR3 DNA: TGCAGTGTAGCTAGCGGGACCACCTACGAGCAGTACTTC; CDR3 protein: CSVASGTTYEQYF
V gene: TRBV7-2; J gene: TRBJ2-3; D gene: NA; clone size: NA; CDR3 DNA: TGTGCCAGCAGCAAGGACCGGGGGCAGTATTTT; CDR3 protein: CASSKDRGQYF
V gene: TRBV12-3/TRBV12-4; J gene: TRBJ1-1; D gene: NA; clone size: NA; CDR3 DNA: TGTGCCAGCAGAATCACGATGAACACTGAAGCTTTCTTT; CDR3 protein: CASRITMNTEAFF
V gene: TRBV20-1; J gene: TRBJ2-5; D gene: TRBD2; clone size: few; CDR3 DNA: TGCAGTGCTAGAGATCCCCGGACTAGGGCGGGTGAGACCCAGTACTTC; CDR3 protein: CSARDPRTRAGETQYF
V gene: TRBV20-1; J gene: TRBJ2-7; D gene: NA; clone size: NA; CDR3 DNA: TGCAGTGCTAGTTCAGGGGCCTACGAGCAGTACTTC; CDR3 protein: CSASSGAYEQYF
V gene: TRBV4-2; J gene: TRBJ2-2; D gene: TRBD1; clone size: few; CDR3 DNA: TGTGCCAGCAGCCAAGAGACAGGGGCCGGGGAGCTGTTTTTT; CDR3 protein: CASSQETGAGELFF
V gene: TRBV5-1; J gene: TRBJ2-3; D gene: NA; clone size: NA; CDR3 DNA: TGCGCCAGCAGCTTGTGGTCCGGTACGCAGTATTTT; CDR3 protein: CASSLWSGTQYF
V gene: TRBV4-2; J gene: TRBJ1-2; D gene: NA; clone size: NA; CDR3 DNA: TGTGCCAGCAGCCAAGATCGGAGACAGCATTATGGCTACACCTTC; CDR3 protein: CASSQDRRQHYGYTF
V gene: TRBV20-1; J gene: TRBJ2-1; D gene: TRBD2; clone size: NA; CDR3 DNA: TGCAGTGCTAGGGGCTTGGGGGCGGGAGGGTACAATGAGCAGTTCTTC; CDR3 protein: CSARGLGAGGYNEQFF
V gene: TRBV5-6; J gene: TRBJ2-2; D gene: NA; clone size: NA; CDR3 DNA: TGTGCCAGCAGCTGGCGGCCGGGGGAGCTGTTTTTT; CDR3 protein: CASSWRPGELFF
V gene: TRBV7-9; J gene: TRBJ1-1; D gene: NA; clone size: NA; CDR3 DNA: TGTGCCAGCAGCCTCACTCAGACTACGACTGAAGCTTTCTTT; CDR3 protein: CASSLTQTTTEAFF
V gene: TRBV20-1; J gene: TRBJ1-1; D gene: NA; clone size: many; CDR3 DNA: TGCAGTGCTATAGACAGGCTGAACACTGAAGCTTTCTTT; CDR3 protein: CSAIDRLNTEAFF
V gene: TRBV6-2/TRBV6-3; J gene: TRBJ2-2; D gene: NA; clone size: few; CDR3 DNA: TGTGCCGGGGGGACAGCGAACACCGGGGAGCTGTTTTTT; CDR3 protein: CAGGTANTGELFF
V gene: TRBV12-3/TRBV12-4; J gene: TRBJ1-1; D gene: NA; clone size: few; CDR3 DNA: TGTGCCAGCACCGCCCATTGGGCAGCGAACACTGAAGCTTTCTTT; CDR3 protein: CASTAHWAANTEAFF
V gene: TRBV11-2; J gene: TRBJ2-6; D gene: NA; clone size: NA; CDR3 DNA: TGTGCCAGCAGCTTTCGATCTGCGCACAGTGACTCTGGGGCCAACGTCCTGACTTTC; CDR3 protein: CASSFRSAHSDSGANVLTF
V gene: TRBV20-1; J gene: TRBJ2-5; D gene: NA; clone size: few; CDR3 DNA: TGCAGTGCTTCACCCGGGACATACTTC; CDR3 protein: CSASPGTYF
V gene: TRBV6-5; J gene: TRBJ2-1; D gene: TRBD1; clone size: NA; CDR3 DNA: TGTGCCAGCAGTTACACCCTAGGACAGGGTGTCCGTAAAGATGAGCAGTTCTTC; CDR3 protein: CASSYTLGQGVRKDEQFF
V gene: TRBV12-3/TRBV12-4; J gene: TRBJ1-5; D gene: NA; clone size: few; CDR3 DNA: TGTGCCAGCAGTTTGAGGGGAGGCCAGCCCCAGCATTTT; CDR3 protein: CASSLRGGQPQHF
V gene: TRBV7-2; J gene: TRBJ2-1; D gene: NA; clone size: NA; CDR3 DNA: TGTGCCAGCAGCTTAGCTTTTTCGGGCGGAAGGATGACCGGTGAGCAGTTCTTC; CDR3 protein: CASSLAFSGGRMTGEQFF
V gene: TRBV4-2; J gene: TRBJ2-7; D gene: NA; clone size: NA; CDR3 DNA: TGTGCCAGCAGCCAAAATCCGGGACTGTCCTACGAGCAGTACTTC; CDR3 protein: CASSQNPGLSYEQYF
V gene: TRBV20-1; J gene: TRBJ1-2; D gene: NA; clone size: NA; CDR3 DNA: TGCAGTGCTAGACCGACCAAGGGGTACTATGGCTACACCTTC; CDR3 protein: CSARPTKGYYGYTF
V gene: TRBV29-1; J gene: TRBJ2-1; D gene: NA; clone size: many; CDR3 DNA: TGCAGCGTAGATACCTTCCGGCCAGAAAATGGGGGCAATGAGCAGTTCTTC; CDR3 protein: CSVDTFRPENGGNEQFF
V gene: TRBV5-5; J gene: TRBJ1-5; D gene: NA; clone size: few; CDR3 DNA: TGTGCCAGCAGCTTGATCCCCACCTATAGCAATCAGCCCCAGCATTTT; CDR3 protein: CASSLIPTYSNQPQHF
V gene: TRBV4-3; J gene: TRBJ2-1; D gene: NA; clone size: NA; CDR3 DNA: TGCGCCAGCAGCCAAGAGGGACGGTTGGGATGGACCGATGAGCAGTTCTTC; CDR3 protein: CASSQEGRLGWTDEQFF
V gene: TRBV5-1; J gene: TRBJ2-7; D gene: NA; clone size: few; CDR3 DNA: TGCGCCAGCAGCTTGGGCAGGGGCGTCTCCTACGAGCAGTACTTC; CDR3 protein: CASSLGRGVSYEQYF
V gene: TRBV30; J gene: TRBJ2-7; D gene: TRBD1; clone size: NA; CDR3 DNA: TGTGCCTGGAGTGTACAGGGGGGATACGAGCAGTACTTC; CDR3 protein: CAWSVQGGYEQYF
V gene: TRBV28; J gene: TRBJ1-2; D gene: TRBD1; clone size: NA; CDR3 DNA: TGTGCCAGCAGTTCTTCATACAGGGGGCATGGCTACACCTTC; CDR3 protein: CASSSSYRGHGYTF
V gene: TRBV24-1; J gene: TRBJ2-1; D gene: TRBD2; clone size: NA; CDR3 DNA: TGTGCCACCAGTGATCCCTCAGCGGGAGATATCGATGAGCAGTTCTTC; CDR3 protein: CATSDPSAGDIDEQFF
V gene: TRBV6-1; J gene: TRBJ2-1; D gene: TRBD2; clone size: many; CDR3 DNA: TGTGCCAGCCGGGGGGGGAGCTCCTACAATGAGCAGTTCTTC; CDR3 protein: CASRGGSSYNEQFF
V gene: TRBV15; J gene: TRBJ2-1; D gene: TRBD2; clone size: few; CDR3 DNA: TGTGCCACCAGCCCTCTAAGGGGACTAGCGGGGTACAATGAGCAGTTCTTC; CDR3 protein: CATSPLRGLAGYNEQFF
V gene: TRBV29-1; J gene: TRBJ2-7; D gene: NA; clone size: few; CDR3 DNA: TGCAGCGTTGGAAAGGGCCCCACGAACTTC; CDR3 protein: CSVGKGPTNF
V gene: TRBV20-1; J gene: TRBJ1-4; D gene: NA; clone size: NA; CDR3 DNA: TGCAGTGTCCCCCTCACGTGGAAACTGTTTTTT; CDR3 protein: CSVPLTWKLFF
V gene: TRBV7-2; J gene: TRBJ1-2; D gene: NA; clone size: few; CDR3 DNA: TGTGCCAGCAGCTCACAATCTGGCGGACAGTCCTATAGATCCTACACCTTC; CDR3 protein: CASSSQSGGQSYRSYTF
V gene: TRBV6-2/TRBV6-3; J gene: TRBJ2-1; D gene: NA; clone size: NA; CDR3 DNA: TGTGCCAGCAGTTACTCCCCACAGACTGAGCAGTTCTTC; CDR3 protein: CASSYSPQTEQFF
V gene: TRBV10-3; J gene: TRBJ2-3; D gene: TRBD2; clone size: NA; CDR3 DNA: TGTGCCATCACTGGCGGGGGGGCTAGCACAGATACGCAGTATTTT; CDR3 protein: CAITGGGASTDTQYF
V gene: TRBV25-1; J gene: TRBJ2-1; D gene: TRBD2; clone size: NA; CDR3 DNA: TGTGCCAGCAGTGGACCGGGACTAGCGGGAAAGGCCCCTAAATCCTACAATGAGCAGTTCTTC; CDR3 protein: CASSGPGLAGKAPKSYNEQFF
V gene: TRBV12-3/TRBV12-4; J gene: TRBJ2-6; D gene: TRBD1; clone size: NA; CDR3 DNA: TGTGCCAGCATCCTGGACAGGGGAATGGCTGGGGCCAACGTCCTGACTTTC; CDR3 protein: CASILDRGMAGANVLTF
V gene: TRBV12-3/TRBV12-4; J gene: TRBJ1-1; D gene: NA; clone size: few; CDR3 DNA: TGTGCCAGCAGCACACCCCCATTCTCGATCGCGGCTTTCTTT; CDR3 protein: CASSTPPFSIAAFF
V gene: TRBV20-1; J gene: TRBJ2-3; D gene: NA; clone size: NA; CDR3 DNA: TGCAGTGCCCAGATAATTCGAGATACGCAGTATTTT; CDR3 protein: CSAQIIRDTQYF
V gene: TRBV4-3; J gene: TRBJ1-2; D gene: NA; clone size: many; CDR3 DNA: TGCGCCAGCAGCCACGCAATGGGGCCCCGGGGCTATGGCTACACCTTC; CDR3 protein: CASSHAMGPRGYGYTF